This TCR beta chain was captured in a study of T cell responses to AZD1222 COVID-19 vaccine. Notes on the study in general: Spike-specific TCR breadth and depth were elevated following two AZD1222 doses.

For this clone: Its antigen is undetermined.

Trimming left V 1 base short and J 9 bases short, with 7 bases between. This CDR3 is built from 11 residues. The germline V gene encodes CDR1 GTSNPN and CDR2 SVGIG (reference sequence). Using immunoSEQ multiplex PCR, the repertoire was profiled, and TCRdb retains in-frame clones only, with some absent. The sample lists 25,000 to 35,000 clones; more than 85% were seen once. V usage is TRBV30 and J usage is TRBJ2-1; D is unresolved. Material: peripheral blood, obtained on day 0 of AZD1222 vaccination. This TCR derives from an adult in good health. CDR3 in DNA: TGTGCCTGGAGTGACCGGCCTGAGCAGTTCTTC. The encoded protein is CAWSDRPEQFF.